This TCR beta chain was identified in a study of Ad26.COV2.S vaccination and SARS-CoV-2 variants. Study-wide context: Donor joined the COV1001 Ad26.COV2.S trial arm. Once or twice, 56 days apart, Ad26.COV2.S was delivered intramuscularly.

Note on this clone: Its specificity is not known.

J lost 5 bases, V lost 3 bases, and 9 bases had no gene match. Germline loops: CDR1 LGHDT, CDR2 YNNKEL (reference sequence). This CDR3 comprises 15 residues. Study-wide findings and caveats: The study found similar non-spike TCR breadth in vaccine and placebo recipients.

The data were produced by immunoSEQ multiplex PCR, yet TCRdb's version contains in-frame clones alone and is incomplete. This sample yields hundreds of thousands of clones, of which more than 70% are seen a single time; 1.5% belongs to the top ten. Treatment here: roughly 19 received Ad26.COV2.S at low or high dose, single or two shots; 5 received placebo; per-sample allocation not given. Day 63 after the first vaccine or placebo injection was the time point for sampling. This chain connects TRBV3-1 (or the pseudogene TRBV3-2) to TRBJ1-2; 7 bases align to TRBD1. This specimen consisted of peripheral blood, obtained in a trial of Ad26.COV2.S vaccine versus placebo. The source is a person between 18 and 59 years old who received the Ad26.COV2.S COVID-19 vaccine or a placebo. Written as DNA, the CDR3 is TGTGCCAGCAGCCAGCACGGGACAGAGAATTATGGCTACACCTTC. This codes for CASSQHGTENYGYTF.